These 7 T cell receptor beta chains came from one sample sequenced in a study of T-cell memory formation after mild COVID-19 (dated by TCRdb to the early 2020s). To prepare the library, 5' RACE was applied. Sequencing was carried out with an Illumina NovaSeq 6000. The public reads were quality trimmed at Q25 with fastp and then assembled into clones with MiXCR by TCRdb, keeping productive beta chains. Rows with one shared CDR3 protein collapse into an entry with the most common genes and DNA. The sample table holds about 270,000 distinct CDR3 sequences, of which about 16% were seen once. 23% of the sample is in the top ten clones. The sequencing input was PBMCs or a T cell subset sorted from them (not recorded which). The receptors originated from a man between 18 and 35 years old who had mild COVID-19 (a few samples of this study predate the infection). The sample titles of this study are shuffled in the database, so cell type and time point are left out; the donor was told from shared clones.

The chain is built from TRBV12-3 or TRBV12-4 and TRBJ1-6, with D possibly matching TRBD1 (5 bases). Trimming took off 3 bases at V and 8 bases at J, with 11 bases between the two ends. CDR3 length equals 14 residues. The CDR3 sequence is CASSFFRADSPLHF. The CDR3 DNA is TGTGCCAGCAGTTTTTTCAGGGCTGATTCACCCCTCCACTTT.

This clonotype was seen more than once but under ten times. The CDR3 bases are TGCGCCAGCAGCCAGCAAGACAGGGACACTGAAGCTTTCTTT. Translating gives CASSQQDRDTEAFF. The chain couples TRBV4-1 to TRBJ1-1; 7 nucleotides align to TRBD1. The CDR3 has 14 amino acids. Germline values: CDR1 MGHRA, CDR2 YSYEKL. The junction had 4 bases not matched to a gene; V was cut back by 3 bases and J by 3 bases.

This clonotype has just a few counts. The chain has TRBV5-1 and TRBJ2-1; TRBD2 matches at 9 bases. Germline-derived CDR1 and CDR2 are SGHRS and YFSETQ. The CDR3 contains 16 residues. V trimming: 4 bases; J trimming: 5 bases; junction bases outside the gene matches: 10. CDR3 sequence (DNA): TGCGCCAGCAGCCCCCCGGGGCGGGGGGGCAACAATGAGCAGTTCTTC. Protein sequence: CASSPPGRGGNNEQFF.

This clonotype was picked up a small number of times. V usage is TRBV29-1 and J usage is TRBJ2-1; 13 positions agree with TRBD2. The CDR3 has 18 residues. J lost 0 bases, V lost 3 bases, and 8 bases had no gene match. Germline-derived CDR1 and CDR2 are SQVTM and ANQGSEA. DNA of the CDR3: TGCAGCGTTGACGGGACTAGCGGGATAGAGAGCTCCTACAATGAGCAGTTCTTC. Translating gives CSVDGTSGIESSYNEQFF.

This clonotype was seen only a few times. V is TRBV20-1 and J is TRBJ2-2; D is possibly TRBD2 (6 bases). The V end lost 2 bases, the J end lost 2 bases, and 9 bases lay between the germline ends. The germline V gene encodes CDR1 DFQATT and CDR2 SNEGSKA (reference sequence). This CDR3 contains 14 residues. The CDR3 sequence: CSARTGGNTGELFF. CDR3 DNA: TGCAGTGCTAGAACCGGGGGTAACACCGGGGAGCTGTTTTTT.

This rearrangement joins TRBV5-6 to TRBJ2-5; no firm D call. V was trimmed by 4 bases and J by 4 bases, leaving 5 bases between them. The germline gives CDR1 SGHDT, CDR2 YYEEEE. This CDR3 is 11 amino acids long. The CDR3 spells CASSKLETQYF. CDR3 DNA sequence: TGTGCCAGCAGCAAACTAGAGACCCAGTACTTC.

This chain connects TRBV3-1 to TRBJ2-7, with D hard to call. The CDR3 is made up of 15 amino acids. Germline-derived CDR1 and CDR2 are LGHDT and YNNKEL (reference sequence). The V end was cut by 3 bases, the J end by 5 bases, with 17 bases between. The CDR3 DNA follows: TGTGCCAGCAGCCACCTAGTAAATAACCGGGACGAGCAGTACTTC. Its translation is CASSHLVNNRDEQYF.